This entry concerns a single T cell receptor beta chain. The antigen is not known. Those who donated, Caucasian adults without exception, all lived in Nashville, Tennessee. The CDR3 spans 16 residues. V dropped 0 bases and J dropped 4 bases, with 16 bases sitting between them. Germline V gene data show CDR1 as SGHVS and CDR2 as FQNEAQ. Using about 220 ng DNA, tens of thousands of T cell genomes, the sorted-subset replicate PCRs were run. Sequencing used immunoSEQ multiplex PCR; TCRdb keeps in-frame clones, though not all of them. Among 100,000 or so clones listed, about 66% were seen once. The data derive from a study of shared clonotypes between healthy human individuals. The study, taken as a whole, reports: Generally, naive subsets (rather than memory subsets) showed larger estimated richness. Depth of sequencing was expected to influence donor clonotype sharing.

Sequencing used memory CD8+ T cells sorted from blood. Subset described: CD45RO+ cells pooled with CCR7-negative TemRA cells. The origin of this receptor is a woman aged 30 to 39 in good health. J is TRBJ2-7 and V is TRBV7-8; D might be TRBD1 or TRBD2, each matching 5 bases. CDR3 bases: TGTGCCAGCAGCTTAGCCGGGACGGAGGTTTCGTACGAGCAGTACTTC. Its protein product is CASSLAGTEVSYEQYF.